This entry features one T cell receptor beta chain sequence. The target of this receptor is not known. Base qualities are not at hand, and no much larger clone is one base apart. The germline V gene provides CDR1 SNHLY and CDR2 FYNNEI. V lost 7 bases and J lost 4 bases, and the count of bases not matched to a germline gene is 10. The CDR3 numbers 16 residues from cysteine through phenylalanine. CDR3 DNA is the only sequence kept; it has 48 bases, read in frame from the first base. This sample is part of a study of blood T cell repertoires in COVID-19 (dated by TCRdb to the early 2020s). In terms of the full investigation: Samples from collaborators originated in the United States, Italy and Spain and spanned both the acute and convalescent phases of COVID-19. The repertoires were released in a freely available public database intended as a resource for research on the immune response to SARS-CoV-2. The sample metadata nearly always contained a de-identified subject ID, COVID-19 status, age in years and sex. Deeply sampled blood TCRbeta repertoires from subjects exposed to, actively infected with, or recovered from COVID-19 were included in the dataset. Samples were obtained from the ongoing ImmuneRACE study (first 160 participants) and from some 1,200 subjects provided by 6 global collaborators. Where available, HLA class I and class II types were taken from metadata supplied by the sample provider and were not determined by assay-based typing. The prospective study material was composed of cDNA or gDNA derived from T cells, B-cell-depleted T cells, or PBMCs. General study outcomes and caveats: The quantity of clinical and demographic metadata differed by source and by participant and was supplied without curation.

Another Seattle source contributed samples from volunteer blood donors who had recovered from COVID-19. The collaborating institutions used their own protocols to collect whole blood in K2EDTA tubes. Collaborator samples were shipped for TCRbeta analysis as frozen whole blood, isolated PBMCs, or DNA extracted from either sample type. The immunoSEQ Assay, a bias-controlled multiplex PCR, was used to amplify TCRbeta CDR3 regions from genomic DNA. On the authors' methods: Within the assay, amplification of reference gene primers was used to estimate how many nucleated cells each sample contained. Sequence reads were collapsed and filtered to measure the absolute abundance of every unique TCRbeta CDR3 rearrangement. Productive Simpson clonality was computed per sample as the square root of Simpson's diversity index over productive rearrangements. The source is immuneACCESS, and TCRdb retained only in-frame sequences with V and J called. Part of the clones is not carried over; for the studies checked, unresolved V genes explain less than half of this, and the remainder is unexplained. V and J calls and clone size are given by that table; D and trimming were obtained from the DNA. This sample gives 300,000 or so clones in total; about 91% of them show up just once. 6.9% of the sample lies in the top ten.

The sequencing input was peripheral blood. The source is a woman aged 25 to 39 who had recovered from COVID-19. Here the chain combines TRBV2 and TRBJ2-5, with TRBD2 identical over 12 junction bases. The DNA sequence is TGTGCCAGCACCAGACTAGCGGGGGCCTCCGGAGAGACCCAGTACTTC. This translates into CASTRLAGASGETQYF.